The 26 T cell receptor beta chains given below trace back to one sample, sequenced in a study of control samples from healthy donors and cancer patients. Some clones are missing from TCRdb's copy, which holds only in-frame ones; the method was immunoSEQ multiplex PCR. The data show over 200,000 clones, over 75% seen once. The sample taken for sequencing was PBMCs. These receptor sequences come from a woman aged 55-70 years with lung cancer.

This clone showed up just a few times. The CDR3 region has the DNA TGTGCCAGCAGTTGGCAGGGGACCGCGGACACTGAAGCTTTCTTT. This translates into CASSWQGTADTEAFF. The chain combines TRBV27 with TRBJ1-1; the D gene is possibly TRBD1 (6 bases). This CDR3 region has 15 residues. Trimming removed 4 bases from V and 3 bases from J, with 15 bases in between. The germline gives CDR1 MNHEY, CDR2 SMNVEV (reference sequence).

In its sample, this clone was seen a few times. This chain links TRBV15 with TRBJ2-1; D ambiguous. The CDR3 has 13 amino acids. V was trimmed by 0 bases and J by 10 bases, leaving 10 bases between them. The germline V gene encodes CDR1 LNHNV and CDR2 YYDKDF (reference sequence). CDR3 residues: CATSRDSGREQFF. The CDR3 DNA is TGTGCCACCAGCAGAGATAGTGGTAGAGAGCAGTTCTTC.

The CDR3 protein is CASSLSGRAPFILYNEQFF. The CDR3 coding sequence is TGCGCCAGCAGCTTGAGCGGGAGGGCCCCATTTATCTTATACAATGAGCAGTTCTTC. J is TRBJ2-1 and V is TRBV5-1; 10 positions match TRBD2. Germline V lookup: CDR1 SGHRS, CDR2 YFSETQ. The CDR3 contains 19 residues. V was pared by 1 base and J by 4 bases, with 14 bases of the junction left unmatched.

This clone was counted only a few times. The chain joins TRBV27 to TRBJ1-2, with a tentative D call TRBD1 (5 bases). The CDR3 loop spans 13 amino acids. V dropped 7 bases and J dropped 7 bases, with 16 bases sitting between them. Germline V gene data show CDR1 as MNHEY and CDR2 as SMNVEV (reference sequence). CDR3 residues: CASTHTAGGGYTF. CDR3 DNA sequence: TGTGCCAGCACCCACACGGCGGGGGGTGGCTACACCTTC.

This chain's CDR3 is CASSPEDSSYEQYF. CDR3 sequence (DNA): TGTGCCAGCAGCCCCGAGGACAGCTCCTACGAGCAGTACTTC. The chain joins TRBV9 to TRBJ2-7; D may be TRBD1 (6 bases). V was trimmed by 4 bases and J by 0 bases, leaving 11 bases between them. Germline V CDR1 and CDR2: SGDLS, YYNGEE. The CDR3 runs to 14 residues. The complete variable domain, with remaining parts taken from reference TRBV9 and TRBJ2-7, reads DSGVTQTPKHLITATGQRVTLRCSPRSGDLSVYWYQQSLDQGLQFLIQYYNGEERAKGNILERFSAQQFPDLHSELNLSSLELGDSALYFCASSPEDSSYEQYFGPGTRLTVT.

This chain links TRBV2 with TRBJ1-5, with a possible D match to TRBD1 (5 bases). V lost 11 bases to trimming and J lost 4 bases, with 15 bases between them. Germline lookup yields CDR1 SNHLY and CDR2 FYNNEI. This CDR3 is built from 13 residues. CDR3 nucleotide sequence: TGTGCCCTCGGAGGGGAGCGGAATCAGCCCCAGCATTTT. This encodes CALGGERNQPQHF.

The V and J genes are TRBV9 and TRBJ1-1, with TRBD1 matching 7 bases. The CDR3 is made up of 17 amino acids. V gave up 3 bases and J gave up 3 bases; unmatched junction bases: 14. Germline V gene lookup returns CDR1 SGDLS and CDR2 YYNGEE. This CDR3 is CASSASGGGQGYTEAFF. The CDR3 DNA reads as TGTGCCAGCAGCGCATCAGGGGGAGGGCAGGGCTACACTGAAGCTTTCTTT.

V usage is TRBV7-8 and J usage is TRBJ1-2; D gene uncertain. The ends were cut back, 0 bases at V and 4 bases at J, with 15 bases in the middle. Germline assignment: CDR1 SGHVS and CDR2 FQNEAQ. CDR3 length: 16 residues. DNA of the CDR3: TGTGCCAGCAGCTTAGCTAATCGGGCTTCTGGCTATGGCTACACCTTC. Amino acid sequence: CASSLANRASGYGYTF.

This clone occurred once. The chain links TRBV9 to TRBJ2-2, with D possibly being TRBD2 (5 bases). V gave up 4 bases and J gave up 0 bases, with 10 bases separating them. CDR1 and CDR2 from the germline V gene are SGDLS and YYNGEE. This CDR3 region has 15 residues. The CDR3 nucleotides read TGTGCCAGCAGCACCGGGAACACGAACACCGGGGAGCTGTTTTTT. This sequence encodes CASSTGNTNTGELFF.

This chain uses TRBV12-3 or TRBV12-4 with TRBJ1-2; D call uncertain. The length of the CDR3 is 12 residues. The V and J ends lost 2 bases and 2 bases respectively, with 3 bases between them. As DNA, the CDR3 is TGTGCCAGCAGTTTAAGGAACTATGGCTACACCTTC. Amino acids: CASSLRNYGYTF.

CDR3 residues: CASAQEGGGMRYTF. The DNA for the CDR3 is TGTGCCAGCGCCCAAGAAGGGGGGGGGATGCGCTACACCTTC. J is TRBJ1-2 and V is TRBV27; maybe TRBD1 (6 bases). The CDR3 consists of 14 residues. Per the germline V gene, CDR1 is MNHEY and CDR2 is SMNVEV (reference sequence). The V end lost 8 bases, the J end lost 9 bases, and 22 bases lay between the germline ends.

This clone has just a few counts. This CDR3 is CSASAGGPAEQYF. CDR3 DNA: TGCAGTGCTAGTGCGGGAGGGCCGGCCGAGCAGTACTTC. V is TRBV20-1 and J is TRBJ2-7; 9 positions match TRBD2. After removal of 3 bases from V and 6 bases from J, the junction contained 6 bases not matched to a gene. In germline, CDR1 is DFQATT, CDR2 SNEGSKA (reference sequence). The CDR3 sequence is 13 residues long.

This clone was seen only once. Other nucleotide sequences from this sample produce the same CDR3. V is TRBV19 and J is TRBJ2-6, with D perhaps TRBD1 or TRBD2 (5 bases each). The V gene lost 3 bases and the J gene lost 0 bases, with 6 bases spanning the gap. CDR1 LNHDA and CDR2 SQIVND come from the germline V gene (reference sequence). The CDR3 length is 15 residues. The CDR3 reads CASSIGGSGANVLTF. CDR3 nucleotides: TGTGCCAGTAGTATTGGGGGCTCTGGGGCCAACGTCCTGACTTTC.

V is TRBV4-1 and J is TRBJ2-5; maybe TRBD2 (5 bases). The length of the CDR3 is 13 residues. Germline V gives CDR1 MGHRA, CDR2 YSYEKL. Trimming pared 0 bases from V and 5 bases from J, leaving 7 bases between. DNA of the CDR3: TGCGCCAGCAGCCAAGATAGCGACGAGACCCAGTACTTC. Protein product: CASSQDSDETQYF.

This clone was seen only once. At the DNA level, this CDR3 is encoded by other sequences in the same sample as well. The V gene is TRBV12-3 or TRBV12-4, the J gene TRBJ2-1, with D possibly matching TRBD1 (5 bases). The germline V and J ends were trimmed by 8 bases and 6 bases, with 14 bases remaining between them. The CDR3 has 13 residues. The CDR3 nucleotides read TGTGCCAGCGGGGCAGGGTCGGGCAATGAGCAGTTCTTC. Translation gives CASGAGSGNEQFF.

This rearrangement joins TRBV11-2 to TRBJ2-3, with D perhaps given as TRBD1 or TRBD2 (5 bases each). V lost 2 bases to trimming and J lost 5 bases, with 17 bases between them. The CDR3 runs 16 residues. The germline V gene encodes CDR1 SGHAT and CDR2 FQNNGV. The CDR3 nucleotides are TGTGCCAGCAGCTTAATGGGGGTCGCAAGCTTAGATACGCAGTATTTT. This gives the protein CASSLMGVASLDTQYF.

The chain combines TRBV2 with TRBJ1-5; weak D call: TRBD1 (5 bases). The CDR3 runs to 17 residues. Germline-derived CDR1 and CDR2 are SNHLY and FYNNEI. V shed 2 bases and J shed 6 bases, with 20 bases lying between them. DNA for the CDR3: TGTGCCAGCAGTGAAATCAACGGGGGAGTTCGTGGTCAGCCCCAGCATTTT. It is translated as CASSEINGGVRGQPQHF.

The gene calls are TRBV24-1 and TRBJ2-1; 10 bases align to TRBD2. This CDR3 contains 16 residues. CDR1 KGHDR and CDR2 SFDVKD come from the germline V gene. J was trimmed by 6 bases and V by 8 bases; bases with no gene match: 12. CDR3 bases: TGTGCCACCATGAAGGGAGGGACTAGCGTAGGCAATGAGCAGTTCTTC. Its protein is CATMKGGTSVGNEQFF.

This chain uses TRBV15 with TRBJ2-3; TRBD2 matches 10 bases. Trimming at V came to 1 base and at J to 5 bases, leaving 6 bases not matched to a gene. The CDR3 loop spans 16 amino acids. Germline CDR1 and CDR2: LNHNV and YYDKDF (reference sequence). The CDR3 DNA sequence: TGTGCCACCAGCAGAGGACCTAGCGGGGGAGTAGATACGCAGTATTTT. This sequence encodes CATSRGPSGGVDTQYF.

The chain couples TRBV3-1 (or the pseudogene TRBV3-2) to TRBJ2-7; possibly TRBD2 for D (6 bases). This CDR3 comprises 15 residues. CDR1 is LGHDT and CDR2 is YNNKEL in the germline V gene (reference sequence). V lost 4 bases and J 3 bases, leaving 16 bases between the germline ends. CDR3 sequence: CASSPRSGAFYEQYF. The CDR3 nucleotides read TGTGCCAGCAGCCCCCGTAGCGGTGCCTTCTACGAGCAGTACTTC.

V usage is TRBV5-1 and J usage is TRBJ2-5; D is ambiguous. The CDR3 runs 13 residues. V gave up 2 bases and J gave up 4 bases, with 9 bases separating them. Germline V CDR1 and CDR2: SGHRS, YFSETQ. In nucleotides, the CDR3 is TGCGCCAGCAGCTTAGGGTTTTCAGAGACCCAGTACTTC. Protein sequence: CASSLGFSETQYF.

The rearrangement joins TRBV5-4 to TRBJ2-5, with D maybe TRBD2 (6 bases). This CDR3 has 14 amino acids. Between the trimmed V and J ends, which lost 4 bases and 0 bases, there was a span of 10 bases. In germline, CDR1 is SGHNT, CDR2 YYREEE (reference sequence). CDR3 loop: CASSLTSYQETQYF. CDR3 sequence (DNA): TGTGCCAGCAGCCTCACTAGCTACCAAGAGACCCAGTACTTC.

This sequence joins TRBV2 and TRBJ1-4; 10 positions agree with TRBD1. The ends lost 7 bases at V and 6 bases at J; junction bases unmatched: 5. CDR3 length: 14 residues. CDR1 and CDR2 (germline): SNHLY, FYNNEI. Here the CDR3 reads CASISGTGDEKLFF. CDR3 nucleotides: TGTGCCAGCATATCCGGGACAGGGGATGAAAAACTGTTTTTT. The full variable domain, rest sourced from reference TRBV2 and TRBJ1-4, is EPEVTQTPSHQVTQMGQEVILRCVPISNHLYFYWYRQILGQKVEFLVSFYNNEISEKSEIFDDQFSVERPDGSNFTLKIRSTKLEDSAMYFCASISGTGDEKLFFGSGTQLSVL.

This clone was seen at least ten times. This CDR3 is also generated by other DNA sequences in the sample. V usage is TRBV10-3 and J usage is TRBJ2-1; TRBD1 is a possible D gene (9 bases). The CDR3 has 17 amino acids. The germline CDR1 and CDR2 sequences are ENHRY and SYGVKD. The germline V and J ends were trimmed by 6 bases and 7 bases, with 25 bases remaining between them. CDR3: CAIRAGGGGTGSNEQFF. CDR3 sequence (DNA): TGTGCCATCAGGGCGGGGGGCGGGGGGACAGGGTCGAATGAGCAGTTCTTC.

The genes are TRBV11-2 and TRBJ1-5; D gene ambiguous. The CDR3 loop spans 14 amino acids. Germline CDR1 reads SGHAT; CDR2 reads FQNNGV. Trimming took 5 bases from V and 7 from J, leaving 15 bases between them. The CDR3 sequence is CASSPRPTLQPQHF. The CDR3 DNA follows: TGTGCCAGCAGCCCGCGCCCGACCCTCCAGCCCCAGCATTTT.

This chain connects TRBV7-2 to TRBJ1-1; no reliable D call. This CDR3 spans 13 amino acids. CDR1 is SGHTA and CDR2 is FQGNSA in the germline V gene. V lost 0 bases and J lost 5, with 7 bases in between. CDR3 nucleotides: TGTGCCAGCAGCTTAGCGAGGCAGACTGAAGCTTTCTTT. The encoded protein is CASSLARQTEAFF.